The entry below describes one T cell receptor (beta chain). The data belong to a study of cytomegalovirus exposure and HLA in healthy donors. The PCR was carried out with 60 Vbeta primers and 13 Jbeta primers. The table came from immunoSEQ multiplex PCR; TCRdb's copy has only in-frame clones and leaves some out. Found here are about 160,000 clones, 85% of them singletons; the top ten hold 1%. Sample: PBMCs. The TCR sequence derives from a boy between 2 and 10 years old in good health and CMV-seronegative.

The CDR3 nucleotides read TGTGCCAGCAGCCAAGATGAAAGGGGTGCCACCGGGGAGCTGTTTTTT. This translates into CASSQDERGATGELFF. The genes are TRBV4-2 and TRBJ2-2; D perhaps matches TRBD1 (5 bases). Germline V gene lookup returns CDR1 LGHNA and CDR2 YNFKEQ. The CDR3 has 16 amino acids. Trimming took 0 bases from V and 4 from J, leaving 12 bases between them.